Sequencing of this T cell receptor (beta chain) was carried out in a study of blood T cell repertoires in COVID-19. The overall study: Samples of COVID-19 (acute and convalescent) were obtained from the United States, Italy and Spain. In each case, the material was cDNA or gDNA derived from T cells, B-cell-depleted T cells, or PBMCs.

Source study methods: It was from reference gene primer amplification that nucleated cell counts were estimated. Here immunoSEQ multiplex PCR was the method, and the copy in TCRdb shows in-frame clones only, minus some. Clone size and the V and J calls come from that table; the DNA yielded D and trimming. The repertoire holds about 210,000 clones, roughly 86% seen once, with 7.6% in the top ten. Germline lookup yields CDR1 MDHEN and CDR2 SYDVKM. This CDR3 spans 13 amino acids. The V gene lost 2 bases and the J gene lost 10 bases, with 14 bases spanning the gap. This chain joins TRBV28 and TRBJ1-1, with D tentatively TRBD1 (6 bases). The source material was peripheral blood. The TCR sequence derives from a woman aged 50 to 60 with active or convalescent COVID-19. Here the CDR3 DNA reads TGTGCCAGCAGTTTAGGACAGCCAAGAGTAGCTTTCTTT. It encodes CASSLGQPRVAFF.